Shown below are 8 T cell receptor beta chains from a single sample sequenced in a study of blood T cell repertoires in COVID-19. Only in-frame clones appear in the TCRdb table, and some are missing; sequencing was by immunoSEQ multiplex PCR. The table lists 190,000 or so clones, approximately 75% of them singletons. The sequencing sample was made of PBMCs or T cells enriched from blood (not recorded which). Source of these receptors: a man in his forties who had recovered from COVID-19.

In DNA, the CDR3 is TGTGCCACCAGTGATCAGTCTAACTATGGCTACACCTTC. Protein sequence: CATSDQSNYGYTF. V and J are TRBV24-1 and TRBJ1-2; D is undetermined. CDR3 length: 13 residues. Germline-derived CDR1 and CDR2 are KGHDR and SFDVKD. Between the trimmed V and J ends, which lost 3 bases and 0 bases, there was a span of 4 bases.

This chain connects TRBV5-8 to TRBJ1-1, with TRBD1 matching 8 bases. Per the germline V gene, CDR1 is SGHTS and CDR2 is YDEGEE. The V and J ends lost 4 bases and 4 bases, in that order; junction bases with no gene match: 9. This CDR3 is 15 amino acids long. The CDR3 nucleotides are TGTGCCAGCAGCCTGCGGACAGGGAGGGGCACTGAAGCTTTCTTT. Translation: CASSLRTGRGTEAFF.

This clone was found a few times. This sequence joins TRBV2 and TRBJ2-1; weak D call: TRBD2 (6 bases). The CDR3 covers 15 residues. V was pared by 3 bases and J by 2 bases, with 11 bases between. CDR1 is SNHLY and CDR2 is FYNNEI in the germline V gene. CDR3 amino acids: CASSEVGGTYNEQFF. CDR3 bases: TGTGCCAGCAGTGAGGTCGGAGGGACCTACAATGAGCAGTTCTTC.

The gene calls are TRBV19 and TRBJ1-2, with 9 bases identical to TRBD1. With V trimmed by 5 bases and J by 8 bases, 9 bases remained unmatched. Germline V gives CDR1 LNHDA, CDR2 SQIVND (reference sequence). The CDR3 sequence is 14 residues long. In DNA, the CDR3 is TGTGCCAGTAGTTCCGAGGGACAGGGATGGGGCTACACCTTC. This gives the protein CASSSEGQGWGYTF.

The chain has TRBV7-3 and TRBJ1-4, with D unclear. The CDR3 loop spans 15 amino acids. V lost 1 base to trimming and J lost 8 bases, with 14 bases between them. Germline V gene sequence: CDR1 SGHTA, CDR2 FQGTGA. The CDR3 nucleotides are TGTGCCAGCAGCTTAAGCGGGTCCGACGGGGAAAAACTGTTTTTT. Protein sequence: CASSLSGSDGEKLFF.

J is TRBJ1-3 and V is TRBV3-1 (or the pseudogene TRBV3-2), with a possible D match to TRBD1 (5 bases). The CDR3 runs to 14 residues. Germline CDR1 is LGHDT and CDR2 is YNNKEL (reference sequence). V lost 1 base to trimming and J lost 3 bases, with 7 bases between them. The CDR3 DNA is TGTGCCAGCAGCCAAGCGGGGGTTGGAAACACCATATATTTT. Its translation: CASSQAGVGNTIYF.

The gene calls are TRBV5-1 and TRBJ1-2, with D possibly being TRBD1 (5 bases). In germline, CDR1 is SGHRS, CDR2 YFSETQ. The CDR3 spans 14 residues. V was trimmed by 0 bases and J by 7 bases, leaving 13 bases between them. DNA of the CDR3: TGCGCCAGCAGCTTGGGCCAGGGCGGTAGTGGCTACACCTTC. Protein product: CASSLGQGGSGYTF.

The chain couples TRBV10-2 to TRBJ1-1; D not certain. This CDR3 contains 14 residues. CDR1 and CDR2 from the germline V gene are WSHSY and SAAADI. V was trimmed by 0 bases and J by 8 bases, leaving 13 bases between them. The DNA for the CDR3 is TGCGCCAGCAGTGAGTCGTTTGGGCCAACCGAAGCTTTCTTT. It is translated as CASSESFGPTEAFF.